Described below is a single T cell receptor beta chain sequence and its context. Its antigen remains undetermined. There are no base qualities to consult, and no much larger clone falls within one base. Reading from cysteine to phenylalanine, the CDR3 counts 14 amino acids. The sequence is cut down to CDR3 DNA, 42 bases in frame from base 1. At the junction V is shortened by 6 bases and J by 6 bases; bases outside the gene matches: 7. CDR1 SGHTA and CDR2 FQGTGA are derived from the germline V gene. This sample stems from a study of type 1 and type 2 diabetes patients (dated by TCRdb to 2016 to 2017). Notes on the research overall: The cohort comprised eight to ten type 1 diabetes patients, a few type 2 diabetes patients and roughly 6 nondiabetic controls recruited in China. Across the study, CD4+ and CD8+ T cells were positively selected from PBMCs by means of CD4 or CD8 MicroBeads on MACS columns. For the type 1 diabetes patients, the type 2 diabetes patients acted as a disease comparison group. The study used high-throughput sequencing to profile TCRbeta repertoires and compare individuals with type 1 diabetes, type 2 diabetes and no diabetes. TCRbeta libraries were sequenced paired-end on Illumina HiSeq 2000 or MiSeq instruments. Similar V gene usage was observed when roughly 18-cycle and 25-cycle amplification were compared, suggesting similar primer efficiencies and random PCR bias. Altogether, roughly 18 million paired-end reads were produced across the whole study.

All diabetic patients met standard classification criteria for type 1 or type 2 diabetes, with glucose and C-peptide assessed by WHO-recommended methods. Donors with other autoimmune diseases or infections within the previous four weeks were excluded from participation. From each participant, ten milliliters of peripheral blood were collected. PBMCs were isolated with LymphoPrep density separation. Sequencing used an Illumina MiSeq. TCRbeta CDR3 amplification used genomic DNA from the sorted T cell subsets as template. The TCRbeta CDR3 region was amplified by multiplex PCR using 30 forward and 13 reverse primers. PCR products were purified with AMPure XP beads, after which indices and adaptors were added in a second approximately 25-cycle PCR. Before sequencing, libraries were gel-purified with the QIAquick Gel Extraction Kit. The original pipeline was this. FLASH was used to merge paired-end reads, and IgBLAST was used to align the merged reads to IMGT V, D and J germline references. Reads with below 70% alignment identity to germline references were discarded, leaving 11,114,426 reads study-wide. IMGT definitions were followed to assign CDR3 boundaries, reading frame and productivity. Highly-expanded clones were defined as clones at or above 1% of reads, and diversity was measured by normalized Shannon entropy. Group differences in Shannon entropy were tested with unpaired two-tailed t-tests. The raw public data were reprocessed by TCRdb itself: fastp quality trimming at Q25, MiXCR clonotype calling, in-frame beta chains only. For every CDR3 protein sequence, its rows merge into one entry that carries the most common genes and DNA. For this entry, the V and J calls and clone size follow TCRdb and not the study's own pipeline. The sample contains some 250,000 distinct CDR3 sequences, around 47% of them found a single time. Roughly 13% of the sample comes from the top ten.

The paper as a whole reports these results and caveats: Age and gender were not matched between study groups, possibly biasing interpretation. In both CD4+ and CD8+ T cells, type 2 diabetes repertoires were highly diverse and significantly more diverse than type 1 diabetes repertoires. Only a few highly-expanded CD4+ clones (median one) were found in type 2 diabetes patients, and these clones made up a median 3.9% of reads. Since just a limited number of T2D and control samples were sequenced, some T1D-only HECs might also appear in more T2D or control samples. Type 2 diabetes and control samples had highly correlated V and J gene usage patterns, with an average between-sample correlation of around 0.97.

Material: peripheral blood mononuclear cells (PBMCs). This receptor was taken from a man aged 18 to 35 with type 2 diabetes. In this chain, TRBV7-3 is recombined with TRBJ1-5; the junction holds 8 bases that match TRBD1. In nucleotides, the sequence is TGTGCCAGCAGGGGGACAGGACTACCTCAGCCCCAGCATTTT. This translates into CASRGTGLPQPQHF.